Described below is a single T cell receptor beta chain sequence and its context. Per germline, CDR1 WNHNN and CDR2 SYGVQD (reference sequence). Trimming stripped 2 bases from V and 3 bases from J, with 27 bases between. The CDR3 consists of 20 residues. Generated by immunoSEQ multiplex PCR, the TCRdb table keeps only in-frame clones and is missing some. This sample yields about 63,000 clones, of which around 82% are seen a single time; roughly 6% belongs to the top ten. This entry is derived from a study of T cell responses to AZD1222 COVID-19 vaccine. J is TRBJ2-3 and V is TRBV10-1, with a possible D match to TRBD1 (5 bases). The sequence came from an adult who received the AZD1222 COVID-19 vaccine. Sequenced here: peripheral blood, sampled 28 days after the second AZD1222 dose. DNA of the CDR3: TGCGCCAGCAGTGAGACCTCTTGGTACCCCGACAGACACCAAACAGATACGCAGTATTTT. Its translation: CASSETSWYPDRHQTDTQYF.